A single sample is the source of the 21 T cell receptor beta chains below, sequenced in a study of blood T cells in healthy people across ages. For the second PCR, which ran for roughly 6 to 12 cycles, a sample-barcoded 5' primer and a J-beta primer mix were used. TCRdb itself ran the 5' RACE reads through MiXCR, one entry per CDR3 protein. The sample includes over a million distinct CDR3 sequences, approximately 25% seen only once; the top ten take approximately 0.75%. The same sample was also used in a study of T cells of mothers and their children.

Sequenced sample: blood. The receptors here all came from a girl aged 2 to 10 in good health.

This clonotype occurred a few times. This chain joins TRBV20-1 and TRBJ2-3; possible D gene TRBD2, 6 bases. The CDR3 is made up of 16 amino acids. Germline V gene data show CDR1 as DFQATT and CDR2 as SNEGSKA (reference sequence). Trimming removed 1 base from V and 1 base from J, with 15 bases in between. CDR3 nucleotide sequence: TGCAGTGCTAGAGTCATAGCGGATCTCCGCACAGATACGCAGTATTTT. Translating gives CSARVIADLRTDTQYF.

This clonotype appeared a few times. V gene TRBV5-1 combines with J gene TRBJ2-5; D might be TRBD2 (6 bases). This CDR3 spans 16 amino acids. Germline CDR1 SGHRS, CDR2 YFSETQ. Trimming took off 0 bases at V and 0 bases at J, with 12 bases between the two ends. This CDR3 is CASSLAVGDYQETQYF. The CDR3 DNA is TGCGCCAGCAGCTTGGCCGTCGGGGACTACCAAGAGACCCAGTACTTC.

The CDR3 protein is CASSELRAGESPLHF. The CDR3, as DNA: TGTGCCAGCAGTGAGTTAAGGGCAGGGGAATCACCCCTCCACTTT. The genes are TRBV6-1 and TRBJ1-6, with D tentatively TRBD1 (6 bases). CDR1 is MNHNS, CDR2 SASEGT, per germline. The V gene lost 3 bases and the J gene lost 10 bases, with 16 bases spanning the gap. There are 15 residues in the CDR3.

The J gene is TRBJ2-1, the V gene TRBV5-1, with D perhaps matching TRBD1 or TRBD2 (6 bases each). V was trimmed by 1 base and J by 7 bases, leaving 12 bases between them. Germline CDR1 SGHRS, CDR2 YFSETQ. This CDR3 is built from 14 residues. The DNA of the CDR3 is TGCGCCAGCAGCTTGAAACAGGGAGGAAATGAGCAGTTCTTC. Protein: CASSLKQGGNEQFF.

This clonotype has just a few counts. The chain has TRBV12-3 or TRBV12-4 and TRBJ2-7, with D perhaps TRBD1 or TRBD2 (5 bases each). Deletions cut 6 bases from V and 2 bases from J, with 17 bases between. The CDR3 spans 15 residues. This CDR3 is CASRGDPLFPYEQYF. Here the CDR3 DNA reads TGTGCCAGCAGGGGGGATCCTCTTTTCCCCTACGAGCAGTACTTC.

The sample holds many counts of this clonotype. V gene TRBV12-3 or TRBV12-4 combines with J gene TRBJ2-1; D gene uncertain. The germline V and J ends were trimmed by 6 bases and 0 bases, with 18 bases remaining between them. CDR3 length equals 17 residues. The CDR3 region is CASSFQTGASSYNEQFF. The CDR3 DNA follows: TGTGCCAGCAGCTTTCAGACGGGTGCTAGCTCCTACAATGAGCAGTTCTTC.

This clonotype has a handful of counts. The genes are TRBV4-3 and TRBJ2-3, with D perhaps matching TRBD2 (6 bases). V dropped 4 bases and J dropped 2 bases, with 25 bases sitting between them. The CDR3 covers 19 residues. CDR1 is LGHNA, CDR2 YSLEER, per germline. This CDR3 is CASSLRLLNGGKATDTQYF. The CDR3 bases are TGCGCCAGCAGCCTGCGACTCCTGAATGGGGGGAAGGCCACAGATACGCAGTATTTT.

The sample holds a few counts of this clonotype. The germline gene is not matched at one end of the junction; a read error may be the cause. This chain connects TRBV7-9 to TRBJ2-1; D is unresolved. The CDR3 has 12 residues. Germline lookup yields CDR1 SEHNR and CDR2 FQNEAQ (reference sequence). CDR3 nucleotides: TGTGCCAGCAGCGCCCGGCACAATAAGCAGTTCTTC. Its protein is CASSARHNKQFF.

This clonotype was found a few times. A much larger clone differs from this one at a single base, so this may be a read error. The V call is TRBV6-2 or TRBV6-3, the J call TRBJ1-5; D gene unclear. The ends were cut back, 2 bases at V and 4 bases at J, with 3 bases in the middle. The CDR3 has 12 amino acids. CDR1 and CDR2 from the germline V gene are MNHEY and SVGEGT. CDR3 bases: TGTGCCAGCAGTTACACGAATCAGCCCCAGCATTTT. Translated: CASSYTNQPQHF.

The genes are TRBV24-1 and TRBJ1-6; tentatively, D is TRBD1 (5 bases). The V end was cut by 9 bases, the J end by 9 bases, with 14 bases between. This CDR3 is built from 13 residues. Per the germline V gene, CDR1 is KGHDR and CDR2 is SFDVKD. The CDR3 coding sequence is TGTGCCACCCAGGAGGGGATGATTTCACCCCTCCACTTT. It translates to CATQEGMISPLHF.

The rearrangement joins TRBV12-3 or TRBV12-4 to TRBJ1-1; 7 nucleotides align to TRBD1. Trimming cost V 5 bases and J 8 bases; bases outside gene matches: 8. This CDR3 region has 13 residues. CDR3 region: CASSVGQRFEAFF. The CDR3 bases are TGTGCCAGCAGTGTGGGACAGAGATTCGAAGCTTTCTTT.

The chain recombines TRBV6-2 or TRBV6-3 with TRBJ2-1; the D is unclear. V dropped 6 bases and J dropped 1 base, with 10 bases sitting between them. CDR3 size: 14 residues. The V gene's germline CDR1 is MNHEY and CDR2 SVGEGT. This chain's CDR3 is CASSLFVSYNEQFF. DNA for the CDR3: TGTGCCAGCAGCCTGTTTGTGTCCTACAATGAGCAGTTCTTC.

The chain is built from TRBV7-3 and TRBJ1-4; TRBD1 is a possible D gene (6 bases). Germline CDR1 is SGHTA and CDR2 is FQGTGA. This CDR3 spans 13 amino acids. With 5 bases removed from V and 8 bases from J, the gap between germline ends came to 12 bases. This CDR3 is CASSRDIGEKLFF. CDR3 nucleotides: TGTGCCAGCAGCCGGGACATAGGCGAAAAACTGTTTTTT.

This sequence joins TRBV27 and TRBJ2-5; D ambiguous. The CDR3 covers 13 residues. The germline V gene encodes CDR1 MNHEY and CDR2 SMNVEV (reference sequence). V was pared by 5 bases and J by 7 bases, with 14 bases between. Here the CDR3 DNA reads TGTGCCAGCAGTGCGAGTCAATCGGTGACCCAGTACTTC. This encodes CASSASQSVTQYF.

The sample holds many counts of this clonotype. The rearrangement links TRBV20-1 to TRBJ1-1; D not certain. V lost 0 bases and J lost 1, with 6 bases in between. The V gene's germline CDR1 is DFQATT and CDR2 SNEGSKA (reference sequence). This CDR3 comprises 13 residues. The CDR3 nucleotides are TGCAGTGCTAGAGATATAGGGAACACTGAAGCTTTCTTT. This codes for CSARDIGNTEAFF.

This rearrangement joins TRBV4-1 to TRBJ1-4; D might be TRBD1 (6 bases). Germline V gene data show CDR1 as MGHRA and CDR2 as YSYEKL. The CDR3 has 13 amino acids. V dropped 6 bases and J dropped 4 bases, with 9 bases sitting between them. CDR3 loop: CASRGAHNEKLFF. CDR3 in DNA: TGCGCCAGCAGGGGGGCCCATAATGAAAAACTGTTTTTT.

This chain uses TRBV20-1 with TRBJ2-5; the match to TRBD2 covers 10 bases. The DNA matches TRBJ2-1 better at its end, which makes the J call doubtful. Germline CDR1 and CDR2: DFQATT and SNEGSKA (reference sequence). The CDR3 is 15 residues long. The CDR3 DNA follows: TGCAGTGCTAGTCCCCTAGCGGGAGTGTTCAATGAGCAGTTCTTC. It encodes CSASPLAGVFNEQFF.

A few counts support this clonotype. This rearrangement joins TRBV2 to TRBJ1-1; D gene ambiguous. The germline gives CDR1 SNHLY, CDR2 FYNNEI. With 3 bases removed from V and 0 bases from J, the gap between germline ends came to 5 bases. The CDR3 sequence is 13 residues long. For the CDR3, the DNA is TGTGCCAGCAGTGAGAACATGAACACTGAAGCTTTCTTT. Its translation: CASSENMNTEAFF.

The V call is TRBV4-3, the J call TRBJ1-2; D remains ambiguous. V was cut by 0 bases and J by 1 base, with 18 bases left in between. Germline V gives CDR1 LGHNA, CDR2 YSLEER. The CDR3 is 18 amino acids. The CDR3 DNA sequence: TGCGCCAGCAGCCAAGATTTTGTCCAGTCCCTCTATAACTATGGCTACACCTTC. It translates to CASSQDFVQSLYNYGYTF.

The CDR3 is CASSHTGLDTGELFF. The CDR3 DNA reads as TGTGCCAGCAGCCACACAGGGTTAGACACCGGGGAGCTGTTTTTT. The chain couples TRBV3-1 to TRBJ2-2, with D possibly being TRBD1 (6 bases). Trimming removed 3 bases at V and 3 bases at J, with 11 bases between. Germline CDR1 and CDR2: LGHDT and YNNKEL (reference sequence). This CDR3 has 15 residues. Supplemented by reference TRBV3-1 and TRBJ2-2, the full variable domain reads DTAVSQTPKYLVTQMGNDKSIKCEQNLGHDTMYWYKQDSKKFLKIMFSYNNKELIINETVPNRFSPKSPDKAHLNLHINSLELGDSAVYFCASSHTGLDTGELFFGEGSRLTVL.

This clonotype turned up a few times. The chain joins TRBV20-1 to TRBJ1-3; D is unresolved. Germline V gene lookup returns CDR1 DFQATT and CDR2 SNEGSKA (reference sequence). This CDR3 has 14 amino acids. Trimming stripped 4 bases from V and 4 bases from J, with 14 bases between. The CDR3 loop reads CSATNKDQGNTIYF. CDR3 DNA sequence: TGCAGTGCTACGAACAAGGATCAGGGAAACACCATATATTTT.